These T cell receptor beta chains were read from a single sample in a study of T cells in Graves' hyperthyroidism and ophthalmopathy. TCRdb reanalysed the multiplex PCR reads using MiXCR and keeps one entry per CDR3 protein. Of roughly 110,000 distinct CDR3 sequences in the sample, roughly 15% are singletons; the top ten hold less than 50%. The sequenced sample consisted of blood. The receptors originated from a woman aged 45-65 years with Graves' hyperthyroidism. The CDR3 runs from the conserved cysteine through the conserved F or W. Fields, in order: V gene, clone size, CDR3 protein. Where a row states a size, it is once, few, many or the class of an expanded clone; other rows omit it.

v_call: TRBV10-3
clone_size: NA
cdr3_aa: CAIRGTSGSTESGELFF

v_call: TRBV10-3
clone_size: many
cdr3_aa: CAISESLAGTYEQYF

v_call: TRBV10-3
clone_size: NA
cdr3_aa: CAISGTGGDHEQYF

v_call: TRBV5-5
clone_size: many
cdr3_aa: CASSLVGGSTGELFF

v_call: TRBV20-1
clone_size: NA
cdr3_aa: CSATQGGIRETQYF

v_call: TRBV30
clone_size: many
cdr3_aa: CAWSVDSDYEQYF

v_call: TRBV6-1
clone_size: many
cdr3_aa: CASSVVGQGGEQYF

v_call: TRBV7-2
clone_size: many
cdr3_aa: CASSLRLQGARQYF

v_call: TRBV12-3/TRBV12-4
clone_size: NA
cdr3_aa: CASRGQAVGYEQYF

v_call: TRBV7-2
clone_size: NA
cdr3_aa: CASSPNLIQPQHF

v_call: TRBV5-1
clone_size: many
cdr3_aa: CASSLVPGGYTEAFF

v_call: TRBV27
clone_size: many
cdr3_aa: CASSPDLRGETQYF

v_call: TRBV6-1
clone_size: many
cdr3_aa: CASTEFWTGETQYF

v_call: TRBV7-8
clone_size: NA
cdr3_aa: CASSSAGTRGHEQYF

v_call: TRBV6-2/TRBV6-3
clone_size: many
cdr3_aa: CASSYPLRYGYTF

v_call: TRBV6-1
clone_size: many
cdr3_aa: CASSALKGAHEQYF

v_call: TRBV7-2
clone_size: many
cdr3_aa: CASSPRQANYGYTF

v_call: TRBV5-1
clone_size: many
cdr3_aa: CASSLAGRGGQPQHF

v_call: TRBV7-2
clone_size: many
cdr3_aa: CASSGWTGGGGYTF

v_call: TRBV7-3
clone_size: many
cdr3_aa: CASSSRLAGVRNEQFF

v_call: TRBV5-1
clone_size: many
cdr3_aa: CASSDAGSTNEKLFF

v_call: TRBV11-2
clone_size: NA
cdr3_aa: CASSLDPGRAYNQPQHF

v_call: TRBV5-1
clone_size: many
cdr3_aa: CASSLAGGEDEQYF

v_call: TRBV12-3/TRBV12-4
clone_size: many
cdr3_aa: CASSLDSNQPQHF

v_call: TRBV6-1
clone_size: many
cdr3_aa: CASSETRYQPQHF

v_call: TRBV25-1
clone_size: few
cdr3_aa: CASTPRIGDGKNTEAFF

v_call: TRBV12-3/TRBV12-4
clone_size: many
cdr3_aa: CASSLVPSGRYNEQFF

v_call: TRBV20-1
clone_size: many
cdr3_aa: CSAEREYEQYF

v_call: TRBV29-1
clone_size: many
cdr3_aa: CSVPDRGLGGYTF

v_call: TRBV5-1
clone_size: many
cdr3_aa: CASRRESSYNEQFF

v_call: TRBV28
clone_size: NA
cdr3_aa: CATRTRGTGGGEQYF

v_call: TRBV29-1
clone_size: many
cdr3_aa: CSVGAGSGNTIYF

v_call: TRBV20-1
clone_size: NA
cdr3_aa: CSASVGQMNTEAFF

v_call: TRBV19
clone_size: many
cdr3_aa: CASSILAGRNGYTF

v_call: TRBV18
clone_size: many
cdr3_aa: CASSPGSYNSPLHF

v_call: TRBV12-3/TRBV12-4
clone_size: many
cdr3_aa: CASSVETGDFYEQYF

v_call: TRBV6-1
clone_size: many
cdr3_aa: CASSEAGTAIGSGNTIYF

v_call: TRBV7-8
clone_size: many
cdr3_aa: CASSIRDSGPYQPQHF

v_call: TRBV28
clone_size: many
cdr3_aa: CASSSQRDPYEQYF

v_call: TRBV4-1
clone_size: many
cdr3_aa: CASSQAEQETQYF

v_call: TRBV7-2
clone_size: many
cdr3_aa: CASSFSSGRGETQYF

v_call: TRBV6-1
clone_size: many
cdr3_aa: CALGPGSVSYNEQFF

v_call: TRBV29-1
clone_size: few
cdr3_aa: CSVRLDRNNEQFF

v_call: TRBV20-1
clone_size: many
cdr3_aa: CSARHGLSYEQYF

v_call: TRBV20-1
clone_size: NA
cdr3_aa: CSARVTTSGTYEQYF